The T cell receptor (beta chain) under discussion was sequenced for a study of T cell repertoires in cytomegalovirus infection (dated by TCRdb to the late 2010s). Notes on the research overall: The HLA type of each donor mattered for the analysis, because public TCR beta signatures pointed to carriage of CMV infection along with the matching HLA type. What the authors observed across the whole study: Carriers of CMV infection plus the relevant HLA type were discriminated by the cumulative frequency of public TCR beta family members in the study cohort and in an independent roughly 380-donor cohort. The ex vivo response was dominated by HLA-C-restricted CMV-specific TCR beta clonotypes, which also provided the single most frequent clonotype in two of eight donors.

Note on this clonotype: The clone's antigen remains unknown. This sequence may be a read error, since a much larger clone differs from it by one base.

According to the germline V gene, CDR1 reads KGHSH and CDR2 reads LQKENI. The CDR3 starts with the cysteine, ends with the phenylalanine, and has 14 residues. The DNA shown is the 42-base CDR3, in frame from base 1. Sequencing took place on an Illumina HiSeq 1500. Clones were called with MiXCR by TCRdb after fastp trimmed the public reads at Q25, and only in-frame beta chains were retained. CDR3 protein duplicates are merged, each entry listing the most common genes and DNA. The sample includes fewer than 80,000 distinct CDR3 sequences, with around 3.5% observed a single time. The ten top clones hold over 4.5% of the sample.

The receptor comes from a human donor in good health (CMV status not recorded). Some clones in this sample may be carry-over from other donors' samples. The sequence is built from TRBV18 and TRBJ2-7, with 8 bases aligning to TRBD1. Sequenced: PBMCs. For the CDR3, the sequence is CASSPTGGTYGQYF. The DNA sequence is TGTGCCAGCTCACCAACAGGGGGAACCTACGGGCAGTACTTC.